This T cell receptor beta chain was identified during a study of T-cell reconstitution after alpha-beta-depleted transplantation in children. Whole-study findings and limits: The origin of high day-60 TCRbeta diversity in some patients lay in surviving recipient T cells and thymic progenitors. Newly generated T cells supplied most T-cell counts and diversity one year post-transplant. Roughly two months post-transplant, alpha-beta T cells reportedly originated from several hundred graft clones that had expanded.

A library of TCRbeta sequences, prepared with unique molecular identifiers, was generated. One entry per CDR3 protein results from TCRdb running MiXCR on the PCR reads. The sample lists hundreds of thousands of distinct CDR3 sequences, 10% to 15% occurring once. With regard to this clonotype: As yet, its antigen is unknown.

This CDR3 has 17 residues. J gave up 5 bases and V 5 bases, and 10 bases lay outside the gene matches. Germline assignment: CDR1 SGHTA and CDR2 FQGTGA. The receptor was isolated from a male patient between 5 and 17 years old who had a stem cell transplant for acute myeloid leukemia, so the T cells may come from the graft donor. V and J are TRBV7-3 and TRBJ2-3; 13 nucleotides agree with TRBD2. The sample here was PBMCs, mostly from graft donor cells, taken 360 days after TCRalphabeta/CD19-depleted stem cell transplant. The CDR3 DNA reads as TGTGCCAGCAGCCCCAACGGACTAGCGGGAGTAAGAGATACGCAGTATTTT. It is translated as CASSPNGLAGVRDTQYF.